What follows is one TCR beta chain and its context. Its cognate antigen is unknown. This CDR3 contains 15 residues. Germline V gene sequence: CDR1 SEHNR, CDR2 FQNEAQ (reference sequence). The V and J ends lost 2 bases and 6 bases respectively, with 14 bases between them. Each donor was a healthy Caucasian individual from Russia, aged roughly 6 to 95. A second PCR of 7 to 11 cycles used a sample-barcoded 5' primer and a J-beta primer mix. A single record per CDR3 protein comes from TCRdb applying MiXCR to the 5' RACE reads. The sample lists 1.5 million to 2 million distinct CDR3 sequences, over 25% occurring once. The entry originates in a study of blood T cells in healthy people across ages. General study points: Naive CD4+ cell counts and diversity both ran higher in long-lived than in aged donors.

The TCR comes from a woman aged 25-40 years in good health. The chain joins TRBV7-9 to TRBJ2-1; tentative D call: TRBD2 (5 bases). Sequenced input: blood. CDR3 sequence: CASSLYRTDSNEQFF. The CDR3 DNA sequence: TGTGCCAGCAGCTTATATCGGACGGACTCCAATGAGCAGTTCTTC.